This record covers a single TCR beta chain. This sample stems from a study of blood T cell repertoires in COVID-19. Study-wide background: In each case, the material was cDNA or gDNA derived from T cells, B-cell-depleted T cells, or PBMCs.

Data came from immunoSEQ multiplex PCR; TCRdb stores just in-frame clones and leaves some out. In the table there are some 150,000 clones, approximately 79% of which are singletons. From germline, CDR1 is LNHDA and CDR2 SQIVND (reference sequence). The V and J ends lost 3 bases and 2 bases respectively, with 9 bases between them. The CDR3 consists of 14 residues. The sample taken for sequencing was peripheral blood. The clonotype comes from a man in his forties or fifties with active or convalescent COVID-19. This sequence joins TRBV19 and TRBJ2-3; possibly TRBD1 for D (6 bases). CDR3 amino acids: CASSIRGHTDTQYF. The DNA of the CDR3 is TGTGCCAGTAGTATTCGGGGACACACAGATACGCAGTATTTT.